This entry lists 15 T cell receptor beta chains sequenced from one sample in a study of T cell responses to AZD1222 COVID-19 vaccine. Sequencing used immunoSEQ multiplex PCR; TCRdb keeps in-frame clones, though not all of them. The table has 55,000 to 80,000 clones, roughly nine tenths seen once. This sample comprised peripheral blood, obtained 28 days after the second AZD1222 dose. The source of these receptors is an adult who received the AZD1222 COVID-19 vaccine.

The rearrangement joins TRBV5-1 to TRBJ2-5, with D perhaps matching TRBD2 (5 bases). Deletions cut 0 bases from V and 1 base from J, with 10 bases between. Looked up from germline, CDR1 is SGHRS and CDR2 is YFSETQ. This CDR3 contains 15 residues. The CDR3 protein is CASSLVLDTQETQYF. CDR3 DNA sequence: TGCGCCAGCAGCTTGGTACTAGACACCCAAGAGACCCAGTACTTC. The whole variable domain, remainder taken from reference TRBV5-1 and TRBJ2-5, is KAGVTQTPRYLIKTRGQQVTLSCSPISGHRSVSWYQQTPGQGLQFLFEYFSETQRNKGNFPGRFSGRQFSNSRSEMNVSTLELGDSALYLCASSLVLDTQETQYFGPGTRLLVL.

The V call is TRBV30, the J call TRBJ1-3; D remains unclear. The V and J ends lost 3 bases and 0 bases respectively, with 9 bases between them. Germline V gene lookup returns CDR1 GTSNPN and CDR2 SVGIG (reference sequence). CDR3 length equals 14 residues. The CDR3 protein is CAWSWSNSGNTIYF. The CDR3 DNA follows: TGTGCCTGGAGCTGGTCCAACTCTGGAAACACCATATATTTT.

V and J are TRBV30 and TRBJ2-5; D is possibly TRBD1 or TRBD2 (6 bases each). CDR3 length: 12 residues. CDR1 and CDR2 from the germline V gene are GTSNPN and SVGIG (reference sequence). The V gene lost 3 bases and the J gene lost 7 bases, with 12 bases spanning the gap. The CDR3 DNA sequence: TGTGCCTGGAGCGGGGGCGCAGGGACCCAGTACTTC. This codes for CAWSGGAGTQYF.

V gene TRBV7-9 combines with J gene TRBJ2-1, with D perhaps being TRBD1 or TRBD2 (5 bases each). Germline V lookup: CDR1 SEHNR, CDR2 FQNEAQ (reference sequence). The CDR3 spans 15 residues. Trimming removed 5 bases at V and 2 bases at J, with 13 bases between. Here the CDR3 reads CASSPGDGAYNEQFF. The CDR3 DNA sequence: TGTGCCAGCAGCCCCGGGGACGGAGCCTACAATGAGCAGTTCTTC.

V is TRBV5-6 and J is TRBJ1-6, with 7 bases matching TRBD1. CDR1 SGHDT and CDR2 YYEEEE come from the germline V gene. This CDR3 is built from 16 residues. The V gene end was trimmed by 4 bases and the J gene end by 3 bases; junction bases not matched to a gene: 7. The CDR3 is CASSLTGQSYNSPLHF. Here the CDR3 DNA reads TGTGCCAGCAGCCTCACGGGACAGAGCTATAATTCACCCCTCCACTTT.

The chain uses TRBV6-5 and TRBJ1-6; TRBD1 is a possible D gene (5 bases). The CDR3 spans 14 residues. In germline, CDR1 is MNHEY, CDR2 SVGAGI. The V end lost 3 bases, the J end lost 7 bases, and 10 bases lay between the germline ends. The CDR3 is CASSYGGSNSPLHF. DNA of the CDR3: TGTGCCAGCAGTTATGGGGGATCGAATTCACCCCTCCACTTT.

V gene TRBV5-4 combines with J gene TRBJ2-5; 7 nucleotides match TRBD2. The CDR3 has 14 residues. With 6 bases clipped from V and 10 bases from J, the junction kept 15 bases outside the gene matches. Germline values: CDR1 SGHNT, CDR2 YYREEE (reference sequence). The CDR3 DNA is TGTGCCAGCACCTCAGCGGGGCAGGCGGGGGACCAGTACTTC. Its translation is CASTSAGQAGDQYF.

J is TRBJ2-7 and V is TRBV11-2, with D unresolved. V dropped 5 bases and J dropped 1 base, with 12 bases sitting between them. The CDR3 runs 14 residues. CDR1 is SGHAT and CDR2 is FQNNGV in the germline V gene. CDR3 loop: CASSASFSSYEQYF. In DNA form, the CDR3 reads TGTGCCAGCAGCGCATCGTTCTCTTCCTACGAGCAGTACTTC.

The chain combines TRBV4-3 with TRBJ1-2; no firm D call. V lost 0 bases, J lost 4 bases, and 15 bases lay in between. The CDR3 is 16 amino acids. The germline V gene has CDR1 LGHNA and CDR2 YSLEER. The CDR3 bases are TGCGCCAGCAGCCAAGATCGCGCAGGTCCCTCCTATGGCTACACCTTC. This translates into CASSQDRAGPSYGYTF.

V is TRBV12-5 and J is TRBJ2-2, with D maybe TRBD2 (6 bases). The ends were cut back, 0 bases at V and 1 base at J, with 12 bases in the middle. The germline V gene encodes CDR1 LGHNT and CDR2 FRNRAP. This CDR3 has 17 amino acids. The CDR3 nucleotides are TGTGCTAGTGGTTTGGTACGGGAGACTATGAACACCGGGGAGCTGTTTTTT. Translation: CASGLVRETMNTGELFF.

The genes are TRBV19 and TRBJ2-1, with 9 positions matching TRBD2. The CDR3 has 20 residues. CDR1 is LNHDA, CDR2 SQIVND, per germline (reference sequence). V lost 5 bases to trimming and J lost 1 base; unmatched junction nucleotides: 18. Here the CDR3 reads CASSPGLALPGGRSYNEQFF. In DNA, the CDR3 is TGTGCCAGTAGTCCGGGACTAGCCCTACCTGGGGGTAGGTCCTACAATGAGCAGTTCTTC.

The chain is built from TRBV5-1 and TRBJ2-2, with 9 bases fitting TRBD2. Germline lookup yields CDR1 SGHRS and CDR2 YFSETQ. CDR3 length: 15 amino acids. The junction had 7 bases not matched to a gene; V was cut back by 3 bases and J by 7 bases. CDR3 DNA sequence: TGCGCCAGCAGCTCCCGACTAGCGGCTAGCGGGGAGCTGTTTTTT. Its protein is CASSSRLAASGELFF.

The chain has TRBV7-6 and TRBJ2-2; D is undetermined. The V gene's germline CDR1 is SGHVS and CDR2 FNYEAQ. The V end was cut by 0 bases, the J end by 6 bases, with 11 bases between. The CDR3 has 15 amino acids. The CDR3 bases are TGTGCCAGCAGCTTAGCACTTTCGAGCTCCGGGGAGCTGTTTTTT. Translation: CASSLALSSSGELFF.

The V and J genes are TRBV4-2 and TRBJ1-4, with D uncertain. The germline V gene encodes CDR1 LGHNA and CDR2 YNFKEQ. The CDR3 contains 15 residues. The V end lost 1 base, the J end lost 6 bases, and 12 bases lay between the germline ends. The CDR3 coding sequence is TGTGCCAGCAGCCAAGCGGAGGGTGGGGATGAAAAACTGTTTTTT. This gives the protein CASSQAEGGDEKLFF.

The V and J genes are TRBV11-2 and TRBJ1-3; D is unclear. The CDR3 extends over 13 amino acids. Germline loops: CDR1 SGHAT, CDR2 FQNNGV. The ends were cut back, 2 bases at V and 0 bases at J, with 2 bases in the middle. The CDR3 loop reads CASSLPSGNTIYF. DNA of the CDR3: TGTGCCAGCAGCTTACCCTCTGGAAACACCATATATTTT.